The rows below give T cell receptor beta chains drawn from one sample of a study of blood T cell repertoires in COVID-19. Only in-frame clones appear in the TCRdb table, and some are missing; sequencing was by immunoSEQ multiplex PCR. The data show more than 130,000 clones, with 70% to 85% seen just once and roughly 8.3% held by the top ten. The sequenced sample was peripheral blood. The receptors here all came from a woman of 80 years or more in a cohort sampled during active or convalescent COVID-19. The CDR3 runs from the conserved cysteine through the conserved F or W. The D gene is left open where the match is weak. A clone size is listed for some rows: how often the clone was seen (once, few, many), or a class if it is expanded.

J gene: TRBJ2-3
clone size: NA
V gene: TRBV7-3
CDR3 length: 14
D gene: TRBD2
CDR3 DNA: TGTGCCAGCAGCCGAGGACTAGTTGCAGATACGCAGTATTTT
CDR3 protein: CASSRGLVADTQYF

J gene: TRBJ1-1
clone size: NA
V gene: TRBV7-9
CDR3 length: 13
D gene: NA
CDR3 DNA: TGTGCCAGCAGCATTACAGGGTTGACTGAAGCTTTCTTT
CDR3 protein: CASSITGLTEAFF

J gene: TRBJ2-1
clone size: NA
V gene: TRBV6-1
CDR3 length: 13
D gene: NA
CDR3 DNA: TGTGCCAGCAGTGAAACAGGGTACAATGAGCAGTTCTTC
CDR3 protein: CASSETGYNEQFF

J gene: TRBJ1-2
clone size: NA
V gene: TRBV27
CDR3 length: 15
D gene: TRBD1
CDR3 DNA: TGTGCCAGCAGTTTATTCTCCGGGACAGGGGCCGGCTACACCTTC
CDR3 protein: CASSLFSGTGAGYTF

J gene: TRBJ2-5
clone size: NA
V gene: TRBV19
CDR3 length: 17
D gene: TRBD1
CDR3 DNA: TGTGCCAGTAGTCTCACAACATTCAGGGGGCTCAAAGAGACCCAGTACTTC
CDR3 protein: CASSLTTFRGLKETQYF

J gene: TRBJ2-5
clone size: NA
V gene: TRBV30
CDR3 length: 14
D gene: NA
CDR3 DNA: TGTGCCTGGAAGGGTTACGGGGGTTCAGAGACCCAGTACTTC
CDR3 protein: CAWKGYGGSETQYF

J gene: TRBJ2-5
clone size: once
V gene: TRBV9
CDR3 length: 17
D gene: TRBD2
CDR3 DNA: TGTGCCAGCAGCCCCTCGACTAGCGGGACATACCAAGAGACCCAGTACTTC
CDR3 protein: CASSPSTSGTYQETQYF

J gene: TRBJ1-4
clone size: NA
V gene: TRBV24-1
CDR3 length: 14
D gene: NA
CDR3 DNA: TGTGCCACCAGTGACTCCGGGACATATGAAAAACTGTTTTTT
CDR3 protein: CATSDSGTYEKLFF

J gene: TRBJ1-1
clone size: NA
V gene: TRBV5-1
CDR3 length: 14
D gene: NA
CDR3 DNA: TGCGCCAGCAGCTTGGGGGGACAGAACACTGAAGCTTTCTTT
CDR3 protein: CASSLGGQNTEAFF

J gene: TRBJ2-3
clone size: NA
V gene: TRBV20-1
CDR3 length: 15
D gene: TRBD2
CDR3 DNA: TGCAGTGCTAGTCCGGGACTAGCGGGTATCTATACGCAGTATTTT
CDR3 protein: CSASPGLAGIYTQYF

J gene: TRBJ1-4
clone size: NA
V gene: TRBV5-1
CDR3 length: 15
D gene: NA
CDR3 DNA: TGCGCCAGCAGCCCCACGGCGGGATCTAATGAAAAACTGTTTTTT
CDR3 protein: CASSPTAGSNEKLFF

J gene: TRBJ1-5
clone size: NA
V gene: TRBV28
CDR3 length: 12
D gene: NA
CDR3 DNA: TGTGCCAGCAGGCTACCAAATCAGCCCCAGCATTTT
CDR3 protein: CASRLPNQPQHF

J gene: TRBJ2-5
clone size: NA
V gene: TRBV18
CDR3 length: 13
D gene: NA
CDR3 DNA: TGTGCCAGCTCACCGCAGGGCCGGGAGACCCAGTACTTC
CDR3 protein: CASSPQGRETQYF

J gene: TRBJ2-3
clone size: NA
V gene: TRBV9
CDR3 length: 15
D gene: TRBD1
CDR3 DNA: TGTGCCAGCAGCGTAGATACAGGGGGCACAGATACGCAGTATTTT
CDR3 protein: CASSVDTGGTDTQYF

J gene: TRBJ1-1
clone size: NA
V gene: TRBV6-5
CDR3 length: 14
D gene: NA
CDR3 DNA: TGTGCCAGCAGAACAAGTGGGGGCAACACTGAAGCTTTCTTT
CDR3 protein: CASRTSGGNTEAFF

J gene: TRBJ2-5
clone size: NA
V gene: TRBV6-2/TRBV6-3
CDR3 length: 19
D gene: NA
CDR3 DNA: TGTGCCAGCAGTTACAATACAGAGGAGGGGATGATTTATTCGGAGACCCAGTACTTC
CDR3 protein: CASSYNTEEGMIYSETQYF

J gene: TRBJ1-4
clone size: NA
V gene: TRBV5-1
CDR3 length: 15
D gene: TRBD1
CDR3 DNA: TGCGCCAGCAGCTTGGGGACAGGGGACATGGGAAAACTGTTTTTT
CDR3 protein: CASSLGTGDMGKLFF

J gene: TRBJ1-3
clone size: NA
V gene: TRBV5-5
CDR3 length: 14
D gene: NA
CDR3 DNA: TGTGCCAGCAGGGTGGGGGGTCGTGGAAACACCATATATTTT
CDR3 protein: CASRVGGRGNTIYF

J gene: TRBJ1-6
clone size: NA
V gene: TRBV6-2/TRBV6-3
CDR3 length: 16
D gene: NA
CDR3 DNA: TGTGCCAGCAGTCTGCCTATGGGCCGTGATAATTCACCCCTCCACTTT
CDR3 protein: CASSLPMGRDNSPLHF

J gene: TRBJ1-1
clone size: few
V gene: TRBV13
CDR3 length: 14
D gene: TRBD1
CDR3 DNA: TGTGCCAGCAGCACCCGGGACAGGGGCATGAGAGCTTTCTTT
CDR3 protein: CASSTRDRGMRAFF

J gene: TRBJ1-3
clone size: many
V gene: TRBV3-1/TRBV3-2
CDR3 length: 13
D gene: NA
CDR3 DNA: TGTGCCAGCAGCCAAAATAGAGGAAACACCATATATTTT
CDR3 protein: CASSQNRGNTIYF

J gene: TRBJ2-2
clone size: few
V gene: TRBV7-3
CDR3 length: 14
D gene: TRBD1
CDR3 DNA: TGTGCCAGCAGCTCGGACAGGGAAACCGGGGAGCTGTTTTTT
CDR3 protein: CASSSDRETGELFF

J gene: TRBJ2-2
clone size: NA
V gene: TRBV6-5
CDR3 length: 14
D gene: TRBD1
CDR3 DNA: TGTGCCAGCAGTTATGACAGGGGAACCGGGGAGCTGTTTTTT
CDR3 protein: CASSYDRGTGELFF

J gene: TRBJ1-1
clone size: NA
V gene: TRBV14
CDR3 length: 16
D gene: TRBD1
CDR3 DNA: TGTGCCAGCAGCCCACTTGGCAGGGGGCCGAACACTGAAGCTTTCTTT
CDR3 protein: CASSPLGRGPNTEAFF

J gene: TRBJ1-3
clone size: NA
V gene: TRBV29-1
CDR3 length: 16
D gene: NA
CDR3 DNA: TGCAGCGTTGAAGGGCCCAGGCTACGCTCTGGAAACACCATATATTTT
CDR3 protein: CSVEGPRLRSGNTIYF

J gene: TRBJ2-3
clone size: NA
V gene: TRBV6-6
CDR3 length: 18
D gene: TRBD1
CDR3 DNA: TGTGCCAGCAGTCCCCACGGTGGAACAGGGGTGGTCACAGATACGCAGTATTTT
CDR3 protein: CASSPHGGTGVVTDTQYF

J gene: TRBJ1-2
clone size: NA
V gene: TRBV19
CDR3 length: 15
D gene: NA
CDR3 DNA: TGTGCCAGTAGTGCTTCGATTACAGGGTTGAATGGCTACACCTTC
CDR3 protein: CASSASITGLNGYTF

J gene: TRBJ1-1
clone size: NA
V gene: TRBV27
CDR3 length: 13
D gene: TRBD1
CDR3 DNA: TGTGCCAGCAGCAGGGGGCGGGTGACTGAAGCTTTCTTT
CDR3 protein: CASSRGRVTEAFF

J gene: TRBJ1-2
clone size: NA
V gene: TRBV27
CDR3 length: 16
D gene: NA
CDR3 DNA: TGTGCCAGCAGTTCTCTAGGTCGCAGGGCTCCTTATGGCTACACCTTC
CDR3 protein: CASSSLGRRAPYGYTF

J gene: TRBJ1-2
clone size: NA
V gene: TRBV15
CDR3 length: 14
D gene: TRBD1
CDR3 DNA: TGTGCCACCACCAAGACAGGGAGAAACTATGGCTACACCTTC
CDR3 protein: CATTKTGRNYGYTF

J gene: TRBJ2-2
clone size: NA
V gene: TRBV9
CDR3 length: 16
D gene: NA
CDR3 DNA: TGTGCCAGCAGCGGGGAAGAACAGGGTTGGACCGGGGAGCTGTTTTTT
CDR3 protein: CASSGEEQGWTGELFF

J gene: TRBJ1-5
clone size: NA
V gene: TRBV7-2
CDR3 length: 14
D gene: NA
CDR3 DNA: TGTGCCAGCGGGCCTCCCGGGGGCAATCAGCCCCAGCATTTT
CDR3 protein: CASGPPGGNQPQHF

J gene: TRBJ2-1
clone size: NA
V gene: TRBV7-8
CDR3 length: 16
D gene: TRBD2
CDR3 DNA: TGTGCCAGCAGCTTAGTCCGCGGGGGGGCCGGAAATGAGCAGTTCTTC
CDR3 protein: CASSLVRGGAGNEQFF

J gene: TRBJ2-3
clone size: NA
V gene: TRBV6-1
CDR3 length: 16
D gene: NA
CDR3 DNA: TGTGCCAGCAGTGAATTTGGGGGGTCCGCATCCGATACGCAGTATTTT
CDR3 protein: CASSEFGGSASDTQYF

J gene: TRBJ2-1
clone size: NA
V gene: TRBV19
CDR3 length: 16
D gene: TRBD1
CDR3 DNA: TGTGCCAGTAGTTACAACAGGGGCAGATCCTACAATGAGCAGTTCTTC
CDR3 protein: CASSYNRGRSYNEQFF

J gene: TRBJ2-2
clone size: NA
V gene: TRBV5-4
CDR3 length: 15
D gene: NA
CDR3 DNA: TGTGCCAGCACTCTACGCACAGGGAACACCGGGGAGCTGTTTTTT
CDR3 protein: CASTLRTGNTGELFF

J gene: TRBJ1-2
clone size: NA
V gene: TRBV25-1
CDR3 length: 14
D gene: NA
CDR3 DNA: TGTGCCAGCAGTGAATTGTTAGTTACCTCAAGCTACACCTTC
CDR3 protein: CASSELLVTSSYTF

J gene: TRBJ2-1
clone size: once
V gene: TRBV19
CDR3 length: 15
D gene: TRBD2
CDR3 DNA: TGTGCCAGTAGTATTATAGCGGGGGGGCGCAATGAGCAGTTCTTC
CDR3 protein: CASSIIAGGRNEQFF

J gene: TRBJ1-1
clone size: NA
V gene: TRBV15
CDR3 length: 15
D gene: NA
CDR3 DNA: TGTGCCACCAGCAGAGCAGGCAGTTTTAACACTGAAGCTTTCTTT
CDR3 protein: CATSRAGSFNTEAFF

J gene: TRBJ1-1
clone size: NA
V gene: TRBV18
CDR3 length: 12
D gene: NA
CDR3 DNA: TGTGCCAGCTCACCCAGGAAGGCTGAAGCTTTCTTT
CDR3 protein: CASSPRKAEAFF

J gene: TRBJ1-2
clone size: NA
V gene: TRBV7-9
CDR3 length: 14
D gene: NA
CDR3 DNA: TGTGCCAGCAGCTCCCCCAGGGGCGGACTTCACTACACCTTC
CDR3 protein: CASSSPRGGLHYTF

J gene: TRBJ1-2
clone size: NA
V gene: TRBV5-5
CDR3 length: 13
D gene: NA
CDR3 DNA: TGTGCCAGCAGCTTGGTTTTCAGCTATGGCTACACCTTC
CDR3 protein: CASSLVFSYGYTF

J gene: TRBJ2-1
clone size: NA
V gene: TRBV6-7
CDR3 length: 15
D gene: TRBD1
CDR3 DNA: TGTGCCAGCCCGACCACCGGGACAGGGGACAATGAGCAGTTCTTC
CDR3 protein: CASPTTGTGDNEQFF

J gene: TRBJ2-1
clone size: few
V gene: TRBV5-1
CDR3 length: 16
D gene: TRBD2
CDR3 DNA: TGCGCCAGCAGCTTGTACGGGACTAGCGGATTCAATGAGCAGTTCTTC
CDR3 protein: CASSLYGTSGFNEQFF